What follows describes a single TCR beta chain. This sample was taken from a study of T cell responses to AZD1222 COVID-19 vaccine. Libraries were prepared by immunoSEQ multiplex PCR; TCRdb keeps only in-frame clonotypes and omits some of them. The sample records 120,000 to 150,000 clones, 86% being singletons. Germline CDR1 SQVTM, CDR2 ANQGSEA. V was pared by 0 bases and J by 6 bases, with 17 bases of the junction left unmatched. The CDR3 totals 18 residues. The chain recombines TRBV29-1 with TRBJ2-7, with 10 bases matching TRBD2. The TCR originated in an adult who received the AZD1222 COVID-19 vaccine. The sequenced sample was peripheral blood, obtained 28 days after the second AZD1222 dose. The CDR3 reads CSVEDRASGSTNPSEQYF. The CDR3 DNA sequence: TGCAGCGTTGAAGATCGGGCTAGCGGGAGTACCAATCCCTCCGAGCAGTACTTC.